A single sample is the source of the 22 T cell receptor beta chains below, sequenced in a study of cytomegalovirus exposure and HLA in healthy donors. 60 Vbeta and 13 Jbeta primers were used in PCR. This table comes from immunoSEQ multiplex PCR, and its TCRdb copy is limited to in-frame clones, with some not included. The sample gives about 150,000 clones, 82% of which show up once; about 7.5% is in the top ten. Source material: PBMCs. The receptors shown here come from a woman in her forties or fifties in good health and CMV-seropositive.

The chain recombines TRBV19 with TRBJ1-1, with 8 bases fitting TRBD1. J gave up 3 bases and V 4 bases, and 7 bases lay outside the gene matches. Germline CDR1 and CDR2: LNHDA and SQIVND (reference sequence). CDR3 length equals 15 residues. The CDR3 bases are TGTGCCAGTAGTACCGGACAGGGTTGGGACACTGAAGCTTTCTTT. Translation: CASSTGQGWDTEAFF.

The chain carries TRBV6-5 and TRBJ2-1; 11 bases fit TRBD2. Germline trimming cut 6 bases from V and 4 bases from J; bases unmatched to any gene: 2. The CDR3 covers 14 residues. Germline V gene lookup returns CDR1 MNHEY and CDR2 SVGAGI. CDR3 DNA: TGTGCCAGCAGCCGGACTAGCGGGTACAATGAGCAGTTCTTC. Its protein product is CASSRTSGYNEQFF.

The V and J genes are TRBV4-1 and TRBJ2-1; 11 nucleotides match TRBD2. This CDR3 contains 15 residues. From germline, CDR1 is MGHRA and CDR2 YSYEKL. V was clipped by 5 bases and J by 2 bases; unmatched bases: 2. The DNA for the CDR3 is TGCGCCAGCAGCACGACTAGCGGGACCTACAATGAGCAGTTCTTC. This translates into CASSTTSGTYNEQFF.

The V and J genes are TRBV7-2 and TRBJ1-3; no firm D call. The ends were cut back, 5 bases at V and 0 bases at J, with 8 bases in the middle. CDR3 length: 14 residues. Per the germline V gene, CDR1 is SGHTA and CDR2 is FQGNSA. CDR3 in DNA: TGTGCCAGCAGCACACAGAGCTCTGGAAACACCATATATTTT. Translation gives CASSTQSSGNTIYF.

The chain has TRBV27 and TRBJ2-5; a possible D gene is TRBD2 (6 bases). Trimming took 6 bases from V and 4 from J, leaving 12 bases between them. This CDR3 has 13 amino acids. Germline CDR1 MNHEY, CDR2 SMNVEV (reference sequence). The CDR3 nucleotides are TGTGCCAGCAGGGCCCTGGGGGGAGAGACCCAGTACTTC. Its translation: CASRALGGETQYF.

CDR3 coding DNA: TGTGCCAGCAGTACTCCGGGGGGAGTACTCACCGGGGAGCTGTTTTTT. This translates into CASSTPGGVLTGELFF. V usage is TRBV7-3 and J usage is TRBJ2-2; 7 positions match TRBD2. This CDR3 contains 16 residues. J gave up 4 bases and V 6 bases, and 11 bases lay outside the gene matches. CDR1 is SGHTA, CDR2 FQGTGA, per germline.

The rearrangement joins TRBV9 to TRBJ2-3; D is possibly TRBD2 (6 bases). The germline CDR1 and CDR2 sequences are SGDLS and YYNGEE. This CDR3 contains 15 residues. The V and J ends lost 0 bases and 5 bases respectively, with 13 bases between them. CDR3 region: CASSVDLEGVDTQYF. The CDR3 DNA reads as TGTGCCAGCAGCGTAGATCTGGAGGGCGTAGATACGCAGTATTTT. Together with reference TRBV9 and TRBJ2-3, the CDR3 gives the full variable domain: DSGVTQTPKHLITATGQRVTLRCSPRSGDLSVYWYQQSLDQGLQFLIQYYNGEERAKGNILERFSAQQFPDLHSELNLSSLELGDSALYFCASSVDLEGVDTQYFGPGTRLTVL.

This clone was counted a few times. The chain is built from TRBV7-9 and TRBJ1-1; D is perhaps TRBD1 (6 bases). V was pared by 4 bases and J by 6 bases, with 9 bases between. CDR3 length equals 12 residues. Germline V lookup: CDR1 SEHNR, CDR2 FQNEAQ (reference sequence). CDR3 loop: CASSSRGPEAFF. DNA of the CDR3: TGTGCCAGCAGCTCGCGGGGGCCTGAAGCTTTCTTT.

The chain links TRBV5-1 to TRBJ2-2, with a weak D call TRBD1 (6 bases). The germline CDR1 and CDR2 sequences are SGHRS and YFSETQ. The CDR3 runs to 16 residues. Trimming left V 1 base short and J 4 bases short, with 14 bases between. The CDR3 region is CASSLIAGAGTGELFF. CDR3 in DNA: TGCGCCAGCAGCTTGATCGCAGGGGCGGGCACCGGGGAGCTGTTTTTT.

This rearrangement joins TRBV10-3 to TRBJ1-5; 10 bases match TRBD1. CDR1 and CDR2 (germline): ENHRY, SYGVKD. The V and J ends lost 6 bases and 6 bases, in that order; junction bases with no gene match: 5. The CDR3 has 14 amino acids. CDR3 DNA sequence: TGTGCCATCAGAGGGACAGGGGAAGGTCAGCCCCAGCATTTT. As protein: CAIRGTGEGQPQHF.

This clone occurred once. The chain carries TRBV4-1 and TRBJ1-5; D unresolved. V gave up 1 base and J gave up 4 bases, with 11 bases separating them. CDR3 length: 15 amino acids. Germline-derived CDR1 and CDR2 are MGHRA and YSYEKL. In DNA form, the CDR3 reads TGCGCCAGCAGCCAAGTCCGGGGAGGAAATCAGCCCCAGCATTTT. Amino acids: CASSQVRGGNQPQHF.

This chain joins TRBV10-3 and TRBJ2-7; 7 bases align to TRBD2. The V gene end was trimmed by 7 bases and the J gene end by 0 bases; junction bases not matched to a gene: 9. Germline V gene sequence: CDR1 ENHRY, CDR2 SYGVKD. This CDR3 comprises 15 residues. This chain's CDR3 is CAIMGEGGSSYEQYF. The CDR3 DNA is TGTGCCATCATGGGTGAGGGAGGGTCCTCCTACGAGCAGTACTTC.

This clone was observed a few times. The chain employs TRBV5-1 and TRBJ2-1; D unclear. The germline V gene has CDR1 SGHRS and CDR2 YFSETQ. The V gene lost 0 bases and the J gene lost 6 bases, with 7 bases spanning the gap. The CDR3 spans 13 residues. CDR3 bases: TGCGCCAGCAGCTTGGTTCTCGGCAATGAGCAGTTCTTC. Translated: CASSLVLGNEQFF.

The chain has TRBV2 and TRBJ1-1; 7 bases fit TRBD1. CDR1 and CDR2 (germline): SNHLY, FYNNEI. CDR3 length: 16 residues. Trimming took 4 bases from V and 1 from J; bases not matched to a gene: 9. The chain's CDR3 is CASSALEGAGNTEAFF. The CDR3 DNA follows: TGTGCCAGCAGTGCCCTCGAGGGGGCGGGGAACACTGAAGCTTTCTTT.

The chain recombines TRBV7-3 with TRBJ1-2, with TRBD1 as a possible D gene (6 bases). This CDR3 has 13 residues. Germline V CDR1 and CDR2: SGHTA, FQGTGA. Between the trimmed V and J ends, which lost 6 bases and 5 bases, there was a span of 13 bases. CDR3 protein: CASSPGAGYGYTF. CDR3 nucleotide sequence: TGTGCCAGCAGTCCAGGGGCGGGTTATGGCTACACCTTC.

The chain couples TRBV28 to TRBJ2-3, with 9 bases matching TRBD2. Germline lookup yields CDR1 MDHEN and CDR2 SYDVKM. The CDR3 loop spans 18 amino acids. V was clipped by 6 bases and J by 5 bases; unmatched bases: 18. CDR3 DNA sequence: TGTGCCAGCAGAGCCATTTGGGCTAGCGGGACAAAAGGAGATACGCAGTATTTT. Encoded protein: CASRAIWASGTKGDTQYF.

The gene calls are TRBV19 and TRBJ1-1; D not certain. Germline-derived CDR1 and CDR2 are LNHDA and SQIVND (reference sequence). The CDR3 sequence is 15 residues long. Deletions cut 6 bases from V and 3 bases from J, with 17 bases between. The CDR3 DNA reads as TGTGCCAGTAGCTCAATTCTCGGTGTCTACACTGAAGCTTTCTTT. This translates into CASSSILGVYTEAFF.

The chain is built from TRBV19 and TRBJ1-6, with D tentatively TRBD1 (5 bases). This CDR3 spans 15 amino acids. Trimming pared 3 bases from V and 8 bases from J, leaving 14 bases between. Germline CDR1 is LNHDA and CDR2 is SQIVND (reference sequence). CDR3 protein: CASSMVGRDDSPLHF. CDR3 bases: TGTGCCAGTAGTATGGTGGGCAGGGATGATTCACCCCTCCACTTT.

This clone was recorded only once. The gene calls are TRBV5-1 and TRBJ2-5; 9 bases line up with TRBD2. CDR3 length: 16 amino acids. Germline V gives CDR1 SGHRS, CDR2 YFSETQ. The J segment lost 0 bases and the V segment lost 1 base, leaving 4 bases of the junction unmatched. The CDR3: CASSLPASGNQETQYF. Here the CDR3 DNA reads TGCGCCAGCAGCTTGCCGGCTAGCGGGAACCAAGAGACCCAGTACTTC.

This chain connects TRBV5-1 to TRBJ1-4; D remains unclear. The CDR3 is 13 residues long. Trimming shortened V by 0 bases and J by 8 bases, and 8 bases separated the two germline ends. Germline V CDR1 and CDR2: SGHRS, YFSETQ. CDR3 sequence reads: CASSLAPREKLFF. DNA of the CDR3: TGCGCCAGCAGCTTGGCCCCGCGGGAAAAACTGTTTTTT.

The rearrangement uses TRBV19 and TRBJ1-5; D might be TRBD1 (5 bases). V was cut by 5 bases and J by 1 base, with 9 bases left in between. The CDR3 totals 14 residues. Germline CDR1 is LNHDA and CDR2 is SQIVND (reference sequence). The CDR3 loop reads CASSWGESNQPQHF. DNA of the CDR3: TGTGCCAGTAGTTGGGGGGAAAGCAATCAGCCCCAGCATTTT. Full variable domain (remainder filled in from reference TRBV19 and TRBJ1-5): DGGITQSPKYLFRKEGQNVTLSCEQNLNHDAMYWYRQDPGQGLRLIYYSQIVNDFQKGDIAEGYSVSREKKESFPLTVTSAQKNPTAFYLCASSWGESNQPQHFGDGTRLSIL.

This chain uses TRBV2 with TRBJ2-3, with 9 bases matching TRBD1. Germline V gene data show CDR1 as SNHLY and CDR2 as FYNNEI. This CDR3 is 16 amino acids long. J lost 1 base, V lost 6 bases, and 8 bases had no gene match. The CDR3 is CASRTGTGRGTDTQYF. DNA for the CDR3: TGTGCCAGCAGGACCGGGACAGGGCGGGGCACAGATACGCAGTATTTT.